This T cell receptor beta chain was obtained from a study of T cell responses to AZD1222 COVID-19 vaccine (dated by TCRdb to 2020 to 2023). Notes on the research overall: AZD1222 recipients whose second dose came at about 4 weeks and those whose second dose came at about 12 weeks were combined into one group, since spike-specific TCR depth and breadth did not differ between the two schedules. A total of 230 to 250 trial participants underwent TCR sequencing, of whom about 210 received two doses of AZD1222 and about 25 received two doses of the MenACWY control vaccine. Trial participants were enrolled into age subgroups of 18-55, 56-69 and 70-plus years, which contained about 150, 28 and 57 TCR-sequenced participants, respectively.

Study-wide conclusions, independent of this receptor: Participants were mostly white British, with more females than males. The authors suggested clonal diversity may have been underestimated. Epitopes outside the regions mutated in the B.1.351 and B.1.1.7 variants were reportedly recognized by nearly half of the unique spike-specific TCRs. The whole spike protein was spanned by vaccine-associated CD4 TCRs, and dominant responses were seen in regions 160-218 and 743-854. Because no day 14 peak-response samples were available, repertoires were characterized only after the peak T cell response. The 56-69-year group was small, and its depth increase did not reach significance, likely because of low power. After two AZD1222 doses, both the breadth and the depth of spike-specific TCRs were significantly higher than at day 0 and than in MenACWY recipients. Conclusions about previously exposed vaccinees are limited because only a handful of AZD1222 recipients were SARS-CoV-2 seropositive at baseline.

The CDR3 regions of human TCRbeta chains were subjected to immunosequencing. Concerning the study's data processing: TCRs in the repertoires were matched against a reference library of SARS-CoV-2-specific TCRs that had been generated with the MIRA antigen-specificity platform. Breadth was defined as the fraction of unique TCRs that were SARS-CoV-2-associated, and depth was defined as the fraction of total T cells that were SARS-CoV-2-associated. Using the MIRA data, each spike-specific TCR was assigned both to the spike region to which the TCR was reactive and to a CD4 or CD8 class. Log10-transformed breadth and depth values were compared by one-way ANOVA with Sidak's multiple comparisons tests. In TCRdb, the immuneACCESS table is reduced to in-frame sequences with V and J assigned. These tables do not hold every clone; where another copy was compared, an unresolved V gene accounts for under half, and the others remain unexplained. V, J and clone size are those of that table, while D and trimming were read from the DNA. For this sample the table gives about 97,000 clones, of which roughly 90% were detected only once. Clones ranked in the top ten supply over 2.5% of the sample.

The time point label, as the study defines it: baseline before first vaccination. Vaccinee samples came from UK trials COV001 and COV002, including a single-blind randomized controlled phase 2/3 trial of AZD1222 (ChAdOx1 nCoV-19) in healthy adults. For TCRbeta chain sequencing, PBMC samples were collected from trial participants at day 0 and at day 28 after the second dose. This clone came up once. Its antigen remains unidentified. No much larger clone is present one base from it, and per-base qualities are unavailable. The CDR3 goes from the cysteine to the phenylalanine over 13 residues. Kept here is only the CDR3 DNA, which spans 39 bases and is read in frame from base 1. Via the germline V gene, CDR1 is MDHEN and CDR2 SYDVKM. V and J lose 7 bases and 2 bases, and a span of 12 bases separates them.

The chain is made from TRBV28 and TRBJ2-7, with TRBD2 as a weak D call on 6 bases. This specimen was peripheral blood, taken on day 0 of AZD1222 vaccination. The TCR comes from an adult in good health. The DNA sequence is given as TGTGCCAGCACCCCTGCGGGGACCTACGAGCAGTACTTC. Translation gives CASTPAGTYEQYF.